The 3 T cell receptor beta chains below come from one sample, sequenced in a study of CD8 T cells in Susac syndrome. With random hexamers, 0.5 to 1 ug RNA was reverse transcribed. TCRdb re-derived calls from the immunoSEQ multiplex PCR reads in MiXCR, one entry per CDR3 protein. The data show more than 20,000 distinct CDR3 sequences, 85% to 95% seen once. Sequencing was carried out using CD8+ T cells from PBMCs. Source of these receptors: a human donor in good health.

V gene TRBV12-3 or TRBV12-4 combines with J gene TRBJ2-3; possibly TRBD1 for D (6 bases). Deletions cut 6 bases from V and 0 bases from J, with 13 bases between. The CDR3 loop spans 15 amino acids. CDR3 protein: CASRIDTGSTDTQYF. The DNA of the CDR3 is TGTGCCAGCAGGATCGATACAGGGAGCACAGATACGCAGTATTTT.

J is TRBJ1-3 and V is TRBV25-1; 8 bases agree with TRBD1. CDR1 is MGHDK, CDR2 SYGVNS, per germline. The CDR3 loop spans 18 amino acids. J lost 1 base, V lost 4 bases, and 12 bases had no gene match. The chain's CDR3 is CASSASGGRDWSGNTIYF. CDR3 bases: TGTGCCAGCAGTGCTTCAGGGGGCAGAGACTGGTCTGGAAACACCATATATTTT.

This chain links TRBV12-3 or TRBV12-4 with TRBJ1-2; possibly TRBD1 for D (6 bases). CDR3 length: 15 amino acids. V dropped 3 bases and J dropped 2 bases, with 13 bases sitting between them. The CDR3 DNA is TGTGCCAGCAGTTTGTTGGGGGGCGAGAACTATGGCTACACCTTC. This encodes CASSLLGGENYGYTF.